This T cell receptor (beta chain) was sequenced in a study of blood T cells in healthy people across ages. CDR3 length: 13 residues. Through a sample-barcoded 5' primer and a J-beta primer mix, a second PCR was run for roughly 6 to 12 cycles. From the 5' RACE reads, TCRdb called clonotypes with MiXCR, one entry per CDR3 protein. This repertoire shows around 520,000 distinct CDR3 sequences, about 27% found once; its top ten account for approximately 4%. These data were likewise used in another study, on T cells of mothers and their children.

Sequenced material: blood. This chain uses TRBV12-3 or TRBV12-4 with TRBJ2-5; tentative D call: TRBD2 (5 bases). The J call may not be correct, given that the DNA end is closer to TRBJ2-7. This TCR came from a boy aged 2 to 9 in good health. In nucleotides, the CDR3 is TGTGCCAGCAGTTTAGGAGGGTCCAACGAGCAGTACTTC. The encoded protein is CASSLGGSNEQYF.